This T cell receptor beta chain is from a study of T-cell reconstitution after alpha-beta-depleted transplantation in children. The TCRbeta library incorporated unique molecular identifiers. Using its own MiXCR run on the PCR reads, TCRdb lists one record per CDR3 protein. Of about 200,000 distinct CDR3 sequences detected, more than 14% appear once; the ten largest clones hold around 13%. This clonotype was recorded a few times. CDR1 and CDR2 from the germline V gene are DFQATT and SNEGSKA (reference sequence). Trimming stripped 0 bases from V and 4 bases from J, with 10 bases between. CDR3 length: 14 amino acids.

This receptor was obtained from a human donor who donated a stem cell graft to a child with acute lymphoblastic leukemia. The rearrangement joins TRBV20-1 to TRBJ1-5; D gene ambiguous. The sample was PBMCs from the stem cell graft donor, taken from the stem cell graft. CDR3 DNA: TGCAGTGCTAGAGATTATACGGGGAATCAGCCCCAGCATTTT. Its translation is CSARDYTGNQPQHF.